This TCR beta chain appears in the sequencing data of a study of CD8 T cells in ankylosing spondylitis. Whole-study results and caveats: Those disease-linked clones were CD8+; they were also relatively rare in peripheral blood. About eight highly homologous variants made up a TCR beta motif that seemed to typify ankylosing spondylitis blood. Disease-linked clones reportedly showed significant enrichment in matched ankylosing spondylitis synovial fluid.

The CDR3 runs 14 residues. The germline V gene has CDR1 DFQATT and CDR2 SNEGSKA (reference sequence). Trimming took off 2 bases at V and 4 bases at J, with 15 bases between the two ends. This clonotype occurred many times. The antigen is undetermined. Researchers built TCR beta libraries using quantitative 5'-RACE with molecular barcodes. TCRdb itself ran the 5' RACE reads through MiXCR, one entry per CDR3 protein. The repertoire has roughly 130,000 distinct CDR3 sequences, about an eighth of them found once; the top ten carry about 3%. Sample: blood, either unsorted or a sorted T cell fraction (not recorded which). The TCR comes from a female donor with ankylosing spondylitis or in good health (not recorded which). The chain couples TRBV20-1 to TRBJ2-7; D is unclear. The CDR3 loop reads CSARKGPAHYEQYF. The DNA of the CDR3 is TGCAGTGCTAGAAAAGGGCCCGCTCATTACGAGCAGTACTTC.